These 28 T cell receptor beta chains were sequenced from one sample in a study of blood T cell repertoires in COVID-19. Profiling relied on immunoSEQ multiplex PCR, and the TCRdb table lists in-frame clones only, not all of them. The profile shows fewer than 250,000 clones, roughly 80% of them singletons. Input material: peripheral blood. These receptors were collected from a woman at least 80 years old with acute or convalescent COVID-19.

In its sample, this clone was seen a few times. The chain employs TRBV7-3 and TRBJ2-2, with D possibly TRBD1 on 5 matching bases. CDR1 and CDR2 from the germline V gene are SGHTA and FQGTGA. Trimming pared 5 bases from V and 7 bases from J, leaving 14 bases between. This CDR3 is built from 14 residues. The DNA for the CDR3 is TGTGCCAGCAGCCAGAATCCAGGGATCGGGGAGCTGTTTTTT. Translated, it gives CASSQNPGIGELFF.

This chain joins TRBV6-6 and TRBJ1-4; 8 bases align to TRBD1. Germline V gene sequence: CDR1 MNHNY, CDR2 SVGAGI (reference sequence). The CDR3 is made up of 13 amino acids. V lost 8 bases and J lost 1; bases outside the gene matches: 0. The CDR3 loop reads CASGTGTNEKLFF. The CDR3 nucleotides are TGTGCCAGCGGGACAGGAACTAATGAAAAACTGTTTTTT.

The chain links TRBV10-3 to TRBJ1-2; the D gene is possibly TRBD1 (5 bases). The ends were cut back, 2 bases at V and 5 bases at J, with 12 bases in the middle. The CDR3 has 14 residues. Germline-derived CDR1 and CDR2 are ENHRY and SYGVKD. CDR3 coding DNA: TGTGCCATCAGTGAGGGGGGGACCCGTTATGGCTACACCTTC. Translated, it gives CAISEGGTRYGYTF.

Note on this clone: Within the sample, other DNA sequences also encode this same CDR3. This chain connects TRBV3-1 (or the pseudogene TRBV3-2) to TRBJ1-5, with D maybe TRBD1 (6 bases). This CDR3 region has 14 residues. V lost 0 bases and J 4 bases, leaving 7 bases between the germline ends. Germline V gene lookup returns CDR1 LGHDT and CDR2 YNNKEL (reference sequence). DNA of the CDR3: TGTGCCAGCAGCCAAGACAGGGGAAATCAGCCCCAGCATTTT. It codes for CASSQDRGNQPQHF.

The chain couples TRBV6-6 to TRBJ2-3; no clear D. The CDR3 totals 11 residues. V was clipped by 5 bases and J by 6 bases, with 6 bases between them. Germline assignment: CDR1 MNHNY and CDR2 SVGAGI (reference sequence). Here the CDR3 DNA reads TGTGCCAGCAGTCTTCAGGATACGCAGTATTTT. This sequence encodes CASSLQDTQYF.

The rearrangement uses TRBV18 and TRBJ2-7; the D gene is possibly TRBD2 (5 bases). Trimming shortened V by 3 bases and J by 7 bases, and 16 bases separated the two germline ends. The CDR3 totals 14 residues. CDR1 KGHSH and CDR2 LQKENI come from the germline V gene. The CDR3 nucleotides are TGTGCCAGCTCACCGTCCGGGCCCCCGGGGGAGCAGTACTTC. Translated: CASSPSGPPGEQYF.

V is TRBV18 and J is TRBJ1-5; 8 bases are shared with TRBD1. This CDR3 is built from 15 residues. V was pared by 3 bases and J by 6 bases, with 7 bases of the junction left unmatched. The V gene's germline CDR1 is KGHSH and CDR2 LQKENI. Written as DNA, the CDR3 is TGTGCCAGCTCACCCCAGGGGGCAGGTAGTCAGCCCCAGCATTTT. Its protein is CASSPQGAGSQPQHF.

Concerning this clone: Other nucleotide sequences in the sample specify the same CDR3. The chain is built from TRBV11-3 and TRBJ1-1, with D perhaps matching TRBD1 (5 bases). Germline V gene lookup returns CDR1 SGHNT and CDR2 YENEEA. V lost 3 bases and J lost 0, with 8 bases in between. The CDR3 length is 14 residues. CDR3 sequence reads: CASSFGGLNTEAFF. The CDR3 bases are TGTGCCAGCAGCTTTGGGGGGTTGAACACTGAAGCTTTCTTT.

The CDR3 DNA reads TGTGCCAGCAGCGTGCGGGACAGCTCCTACAATGAGCAGTTCTTC. Its translation is CASSVRDSSYNEQFF. The chain couples TRBV9 to TRBJ2-1, with a tentative D call TRBD1 (7 bases). Germline loops: CDR1 SGDLS, CDR2 YYNGEE. The CDR3 extends over 15 amino acids. Trimming removed 2 bases from V and 0 bases from J, with 9 bases in between.

The chain recombines TRBV30 with TRBJ2-7, with a weak D call TRBD2 (6 bases). Deletions cut 4 bases from V and 0 bases from J, with 13 bases between. Germline V gene data show CDR1 as GTSNPN and CDR2 as SVGIG (reference sequence). The CDR3 loop spans 14 amino acids. The CDR3 DNA reads TGTGCCTGGACCAGGGACGGGAGCTCCTACGAGCAGTACTTC. This translates into CAWTRDGSSYEQYF.

The chain couples TRBV19 to TRBJ2-7, with D perhaps matching TRBD1 (6 bases). Germline V CDR1 and CDR2: LNHDA, SQIVND (reference sequence). The CDR3 is made up of 15 amino acids. V was cut by 6 bases and J by 1 base, with 16 bases left in between. CDR3 sequence reads: CASSQGLHGSYEQYF. The DNA for the CDR3 is TGTGCCAGTAGCCAGGGGCTCCACGGTTCCTACGAGCAGTACTTC. The full variable domain, with the rest looked up from reference TRBV19 and TRBJ2-7, is DGGITQSPKYLFRKEGQNVTLSCEQNLNHDAMYWYRQDPGQGLRLIYYSQIVNDFQKGDIAEGYSVSREKKESFPLTVTSAQKNPTAFYLCASSQGLHGSYEQYFGPGTRLTVT.

This clone has more than one count but fewer than ten. The DNA of the CDR3 is TGTGCCAGCAGCCAAGGGGGGGTCGGGCAGACCCAGTACTTC. Translation gives CASSQGGVGQTQYF. The chain uses TRBV7-3 and TRBJ2-5; a weak D match, TRBD2 (7 bases). The V end was cut by 5 bases, the J end by 6 bases, with 16 bases between. CDR3 length: 14 amino acids. Per the germline V gene, CDR1 is SGHTA and CDR2 is FQGTGA.

A single count supports this clone. This chain links TRBV19 with TRBJ2-3, with 13 bases lining up with TRBD2. The CDR3 has 16 amino acids. V dropped 7 bases and J dropped 3; count of bases not matched to a gene: 7. Germline V CDR1 and CDR2: LNHDA, SQIVND (reference sequence). The CDR3, as DNA: TGTGCCAGTAACCCAGGACTAGCGGGAGAGACAGATACGCAGTATTTT. Translating it yields CASNPGLAGETDTQYF.

V is TRBV5-1 and J is TRBJ2-1; the D gene is possibly TRBD1 (5 bases). Trimming removed 4 bases from V and 0 bases from J, with 11 bases in between. The length of the CDR3 is 15 residues. Germline V CDR1 and CDR2: SGHRS, YFSETQ. The CDR3: CASSQDMSSYNEQFF. In DNA, the CDR3 is TGCGCCAGCAGCCAGGACATGAGCTCCTACAATGAGCAGTTCTTC.

The J gene is TRBJ1-1, the V gene TRBV18; 7 bases map to TRBD1. Losses at the gene ends were 2 bases for V and 1 base for J; bases not matched to a gene: 10. CDR3 length: 17 residues. Germline-derived CDR1 and CDR2 are KGHSH and LQKENI. The CDR3 DNA follows: TGTGCCAGCTCACCAGGGACCCAGGGACAGCGGAACACTGAAGCTTTCTTT. Residues: CASSPGTQGQRNTEAFF.

The table lists this clone with a few counts. J is TRBJ1-1 and V is TRBV11-3, with D possibly matching TRBD1 (6 bases). The V gene lost 1 base and the J gene lost 4 bases, with 13 bases spanning the gap. Germline CDR1 and CDR2: SGHNT and YENEEA. The CDR3 contains 15 residues. CDR3 sequence reads: CASSLAGGSGTEAFF. The DNA for the CDR3 is TGTGCCAGCAGCTTAGCGGGGGGCTCCGGCACTGAAGCTTTCTTT.

This sequence joins TRBV7-2 and TRBJ2-5; maybe TRBD2 (5 bases). Germline V lookup: CDR1 SGHTA, CDR2 FQGNSA. The CDR3 runs to 15 residues. Trimming shortened V by 5 bases and J by 4 bases, and 17 bases separated the two germline ends. In DNA form, the CDR3 reads TGTGCCAGCAGCCCACCACCGGGGATGGGAGAGACCCAGTACTTC. It codes for CASSPPPGMGETQYF.

This chain connects TRBV4-2 to TRBJ1-4, with unresolved D. The CDR3 contains 17 residues. Germline V gene lookup returns CDR1 LGHNA and CDR2 YNFKEQ. V gave up 0 bases and J gave up 5 bases, with 16 bases separating them. The CDR3 DNA is TGTGCCAGCAGCCAAGATCCGGCTGCAGGAATGAATGAAAAACTGTTTTTT. It encodes CASSQDPAAGMNEKLFF.

The chain has TRBV3-1 (or the pseudogene TRBV3-2) and TRBJ1-5; tentative D call: TRBD1 (6 bases). The CDR3 loop spans 19 amino acids. The ends were cut back, 2 bases at V and 1 base at J, with 21 bases in the middle. The germline V gene encodes CDR1 LGHDT and CDR2 YNNKEL (reference sequence). The CDR3 nucleotides read TGTGCCAGCAGCCAACCCCAAGCTAGACAGGTGGGCAGCAATCAGCCCCAGCATTTT. It encodes CASSQPQARQVGSNQPQHF.

The chain is built from TRBV2 and TRBJ1-2; a weak D match, TRBD1 (6 bases). CDR1 SNHLY and CDR2 FYNNEI come from the germline V gene. The CDR3 totals 15 residues. V shed 6 bases and J shed 3 bases, with 17 bases lying between them. The CDR3 spells CASSLRTADYYGYTF. The CDR3 DNA follows: TGTGCCAGCAGCCTCAGGACAGCCGATTACTATGGCTACACCTTC.

J is TRBJ1-3 and V is TRBV2; D is possibly TRBD1 (6 bases). In germline, CDR1 is SNHLY, CDR2 FYNNEI. The CDR3 is 16 amino acids. V was clipped by 2 bases and J by 4 bases, with 15 bases between them. This CDR3 is CASSEWGPVGGNTIYF. For the CDR3, the DNA is TGTGCCAGCAGTGAATGGGGGCCCGTCGGCGGAAACACCATATATTTT.

The gene calls are TRBV7-2 and TRBJ1-1; unclear D gene. V was trimmed by 5 bases and J by 2 bases, leaving 18 bases between them. Germline-derived CDR1 and CDR2 are SGHTA and FQGNSA. This CDR3 is 16 amino acids long. CDR3 in amino acids: CASSPTRVQSNTEAFF. The CDR3 coding sequence is TGTGCCAGCAGCCCAACGCGGGTTCAGAGCAACACTGAAGCTTTCTTT. Based on the CDR3 plus reference TRBV7-2 and TRBJ1-1, the full variable domain is GAGVSQSPSNKVTEKGKDVELRCDPISGHTALYWYRQSLGQGLEFLIYFQGNSAPDKSGLPSDRFSAERTGGSVSTLTIQRTQQEDSAVYLCASSPTRVQSNTEAFFGQGTRLTVV.

In this sample, this clone turned up many times. V is TRBV6-5 and J is TRBJ1-1, with TRBD1 identical over 9 bases. CDR3 size: 15 residues. CDR1 MNHEY and CDR2 SVGAGI come from the germline V gene. V lost 7 bases, J lost 0 bases, and 6 bases stayed unmatched. DNA of the CDR3: TGTGCCAGCACCTTGGACAGGGGCATGAACACTGAAGCTTTCTTT. This gives the protein CASTLDRGMNTEAFF.

This chain connects TRBV21-1 to TRBJ1-1; the table's D call, TRBD1, has no DNA check behind it. TRBV21-1 is an annotated pseudogene. The CDR3 runs 17 residues. The CDR3: CASSRGEDRVLNTEAFF. CDR3 nucleotide sequence: TGTGCCAGCAGCAGGGGAGAGGACAGGGTTTTAAACACTGAAGCTTTCTTT.

The V call is TRBV12-5, the J call TRBJ2-3; D perhaps matches TRBD1 (6 bases). V was clipped by 1 base and J by 0 bases, with 11 bases between them. CDR1 is LGHNT, CDR2 FRNRAP, per germline. This CDR3 comprises 16 residues. The CDR3 DNA is TGTGCTAGTGGTTTGGGAGGACAGCTTAGCACAGATACGCAGTATTTT. It is translated as CASGLGGQLSTDTQYF. The variable domain in full, completed from reference TRBV12-5 and TRBJ2-3, reads DARVTQTPRHKVTEMGQEVTMRCQPILGHNTVFWYRQTMMQGLELLAYFRNRAPLDDSGMPKDRFSAEMPDATLATLKIQPSEPRDSAVYFCASGLGGQLSTDTQYFGPGTRLTVL.

The V gene is TRBV29-1, the J gene TRBJ2-1, with 10 nucleotides matching TRBD1. Germline V gene sequence: CDR1 SQVTM, CDR2 ANQGSEA. This CDR3 has 18 residues. Unmatched junction bases numbered 14, after V lost 4 bases and J lost 2 bases. DNA for the CDR3: TGCAGCGTTGGAGGGGGGACAGGGGTCCGATTCACCTACAATGAGCAGTTCTTC. Its translation: CSVGGGTGVRFTYNEQFF.

The V and J genes are TRBV7-9 and TRBJ2-7; a weak D match, TRBD1 (6 bases). The V end lost 2 bases, the J end lost 3 bases, and 11 bases lay between the germline ends. Germline CDR1 reads SEHNR; CDR2 reads FQNEAQ (reference sequence). This CDR3 is 14 amino acids long. Written as DNA, the CDR3 is TGTGCCAGCAGCTTAACGACAGGAGGCTACGAGCAGTACTTC. Its translation: CASSLTTGGYEQYF.

V is TRBV11-2 and J is TRBJ1-1; 7 nucleotides align to TRBD1. The junction had 6 bases not matched to a gene; V was cut back by 1 base and J by 4 bases. The germline V gene encodes CDR1 SGHAT and CDR2 FQNNGV. The CDR3 loop spans 15 amino acids. CDR3 sequence reads: CASSLGQGEITEAFF. The DNA for the CDR3 is TGTGCCAGCAGCTTAGGACAGGGTGAGATCACTGAAGCTTTCTTT.